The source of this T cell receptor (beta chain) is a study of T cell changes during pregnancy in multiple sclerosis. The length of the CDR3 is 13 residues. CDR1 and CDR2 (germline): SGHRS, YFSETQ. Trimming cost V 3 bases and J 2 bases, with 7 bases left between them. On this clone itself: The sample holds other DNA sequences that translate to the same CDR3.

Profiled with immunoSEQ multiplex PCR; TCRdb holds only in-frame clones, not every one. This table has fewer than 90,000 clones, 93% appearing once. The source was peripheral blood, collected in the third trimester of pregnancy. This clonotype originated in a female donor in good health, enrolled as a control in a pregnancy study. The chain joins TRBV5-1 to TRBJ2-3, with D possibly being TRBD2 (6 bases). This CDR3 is CASSSGLTDTQYF. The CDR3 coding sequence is TGCGCCAGCAGCTCGGGACTCACAGATACGCAGTATTTT.